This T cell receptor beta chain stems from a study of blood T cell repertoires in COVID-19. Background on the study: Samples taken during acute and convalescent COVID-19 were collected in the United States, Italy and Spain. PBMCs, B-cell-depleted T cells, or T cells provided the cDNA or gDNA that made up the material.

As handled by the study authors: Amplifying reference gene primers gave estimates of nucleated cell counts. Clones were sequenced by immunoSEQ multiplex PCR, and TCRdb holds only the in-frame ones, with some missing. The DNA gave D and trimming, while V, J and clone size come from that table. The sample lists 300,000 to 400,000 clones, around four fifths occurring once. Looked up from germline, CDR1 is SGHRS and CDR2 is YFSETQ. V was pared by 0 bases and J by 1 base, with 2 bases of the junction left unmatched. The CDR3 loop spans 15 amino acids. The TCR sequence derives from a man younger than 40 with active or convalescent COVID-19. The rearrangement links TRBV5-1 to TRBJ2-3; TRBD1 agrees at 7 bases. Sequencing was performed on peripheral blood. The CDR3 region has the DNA TGCGCCAGCAGCTTGGAGGGGGCAGGCACAGATACGCAGTATTTT. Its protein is CASSLEGAGTDTQYF.